This T cell receptor beta chain was captured in a study of Ad26.COV2.S vaccination and SARS-CoV-2 variants. Study details: Participants got Ad26.COV2.S intramuscularly, once or twice 56 days apart.

Trimming removed 4 bases at V and 7 bases at J, with 12 bases between. Germline CDR1 LGHNT, CDR2 FRNRAP. CDR3 length: 13 amino acids. Overall study results and limits: In TCR breadth and depth analyses, total T cell responses may have been underestimated.

Turning to this clone: The antigen is unknown.

Treatment described: some 19 received Ad26.COV2.S at low or high dose, single or two shots; about 5 received placebo; per-sample allocation not given. Material that was analyzed had been drawn on day 63 after the first vaccine or placebo injection. In Boston, an adult donor aged 18-55 years took part. Produced via immunoSEQ multiplex PCR; TCRdb's table is partial and in-frame only. The table lists 300,000 to 350,000 clones, around 83% of them singletons. The TCR sequence derives from a person aged 18 to 59 who received the Ad26.COV2.S COVID-19 vaccine or a placebo. The specimen was peripheral blood, collected in a trial of Ad26.COV2.S vaccine versus placebo. The chain links TRBV12-5 to TRBJ2-3, with D perhaps TRBD1 (5 bases). The CDR3 DNA follows: TGTGCTAGTGGTTGGTTAGGGGAATATACGCAGTATTTT. It codes for CASGWLGEYTQYF.